A selection of T cell receptor beta chains follows, all from one sample in a study of T-cell memory formation after mild COVID-19. Each CDR3 protein gets one entry after TCRdb re-called the 5' RACE reads with MiXCR. The data contain hundreds of thousands of distinct CDR3 sequences, roughly 22% of them singletons. Sequencing was done on a sample of PBMCs or a T cell subset sorted from them (not recorded which). Every receptor here comes from an adult woman who had mild COVID-19 (a few samples of this study predate the infection). Cell type and time point are not known. Each CDR3 is given with its conserved first and last residue. D genes are given only for firm matches. Not every row has a clone size; where given, it reads once, few, many or a size class.

V: TRBV7-9
J: TRBJ2-5
size: many
D: TRBD1
DNA: TGTGCCAGCAGCTTAGGCCCCCGGACAGGGGGCCGAGAGACCCAGTACTTC
CDR3: CASSLGPRTGGRETQYF

V: TRBV4-2
J: TRBJ2-1
size: few
D: TRBD2
DNA: TGTGCCAGCTCTGAGACTAGCGTTAATGAGCAGTTCTTC
CDR3: CASSETSVNEQFF

V: TRBV6-5
J: TRBJ1-2
size: -
D: -
DNA: TGTGCCAGCAGGGACAGCAAGTATGGCTACACCTTC
CDR3: CASRDSKYGYTF

V: TRBV11-2
J: TRBJ2-3
size: many
D: -
DNA: TGTGCCAGCAGCCCCTGGGTGGGGGCCGTGAGAACAGATACGCAGTATTTT
CDR3: CASSPWVGAVRTDTQYF

V: TRBV7-2
J: TRBJ2-1
size: -
D: TRBD2
DNA: TGTGCCAGCAGCTTAGCAGGGACTACTCGACCCAACAATGAGCAGTTCTTC
CDR3: CASSLAGTTRPNNEQFF

V: TRBV6-2/TRBV6-3
J: TRBJ2-1
size: many
D: -
DNA: TGTGCCAGCAGAATAGCGGTCCCCTACAATGAGCAGTTCTTC
CDR3: CASRIAVPYNEQFF

V: TRBV24-1
J: TRBJ2-1
size: -
D: -
DNA: TGTGCCACCAGTGACGCTCGGGGGCTAGCTGGCCCCTACAATGAGCAGTTCTTC
CDR3: CATSDARGLAGPYNEQFF

V: TRBV6-1
J: TRBJ2-5
size: -
D: -
DNA: TGTGCCAGCAGCCCGATGGGCCAAGAGACCCAGTACTTC
CDR3: CASSPMGQETQYF

V: TRBV7-9
J: TRBJ1-1
size: few
D: -
DNA: TGTGCCAGCAGCTCCTCCCCTCACCGGCTGAACACTGAAGCTTTCTTT
CDR3: CASSSSPHRLNTEAFF

V: TRBV11-3
J: TRBJ2-2
size: -
D: -
DNA: TGTGCCAGCAGCTTAGTCCCCTCAGGGGGGAAAACCGGGGAGCTGTTTTTT
CDR3: CASSLVPSGGKTGELFF

V: TRBV7-9
J: TRBJ2-1
size: few
D: TRBD2
DNA: TGTGCCAGCAGCAGCCCGGGGGGCAATGAGCAGTTCTTC
CDR3: CASSSPGGNEQFF

V: TRBV7-3
J: TRBJ2-5
size: -
D: TRBD2
DNA: TGTGCCAGCAGCTTAACAGCGGGAGGCGTCCTGGAGACCCAGTACTTC
CDR3: CASSLTAGGVLETQYF

V: TRBV18
J: TRBJ2-7
size: few
D: -
DNA: TGTGCCAGCTCCCGCGGTGGGGCCTCCTACGAGCAGTACTTC
CDR3: CASSRGGASYEQYF

V: TRBV11-2
J: TRBJ2-1
size: -
D: TRBD1
DNA: TGTGCCAGCAGCCGTCCCGGGACAGGGGGCAATGAGCAGTTCTTC
CDR3: CASSRPGTGGNEQFF

V: TRBV27
J: TRBJ2-7
size: -
D: -
DNA: TGTGCCAGCAGTTTATTGGGCCGAGGGGCGCCCCGGGCCTACGAGCAGTACTTC
CDR3: CASSLLGRGAPRAYEQYF

V: TRBV6-5
J: TRBJ1-1
size: few
D: -
DNA: TGTGCCAGCAGTTACTCGCGGCATCTCTTCACTGAAGCTTTCTTT
CDR3: CASSYSRHLFTEAFF

V: TRBV5-1
J: TRBJ2-1
size: -
D: TRBD2
DNA: TGCGCCAGCAGCTTGGAGCGGGGGAGTCCCTACAATGAGCAGTTCTTC
CDR3: CASSLERGSPYNEQFF

V: TRBV29-1
J: TRBJ1-1
size: -
D: -
DNA: TGCAGCGTTGAAGACTCTGGGACTGAAGCTTTCTTT
CDR3: CSVEDSGTEAFF